A selection of T cell receptor beta chains follows, all from one sample in a study of blood T cells in healthy people across ages. TCRdb reprocessed the 5' RACE reads with MiXCR, giving one entry per CDR3 protein. The sample holds some 760,000 distinct CDR3 sequences, 20% to 25% seen once. The data also belong to a second study, concerning T cells of mothers and their children.

The sequencing input was blood. The receptors stem from a boy aged 5 to 17 in good health. Each CDR3 is given with its conserved first and last residue. For some rows the clone size is stated as once, few or many, or as a class when expanded; others skip it.

>TRBV5-1|.
CASSPGSSMDEKLFF
>TRBV24-1|.
CATSHPDRGSEKLFF
>TRBV24-1|.
CATSDFGRTQYF
>TRBV7-9|few
CASSSDREQYF
>TRBV20-1|.
CSAEGEGKYGYTF
>TRBV2|few
CASSDAGLAGETQYF
>TRBV12-3/TRBV12-4|.
CASSFAEKLFF
>TRBV12-3/TRBV12-4|.
CASSFGLARTDTQYF
>TRBV20-1|few
CSARPRGLPYGYTF
>TRBV10-3|few
CAISEVGDPAGETQYF
>TRBV19|.
CASRDRGWTEAFF
>TRBV29-1|.
CSVEEPGGEHEQYF
>TRBV5-4|few
CASSFETSGDEQFF
>TRBV29-1|.
CSVLQFEETQYF
>TRBV12-3/TRBV12-4|few
CASSDDRAYEQYF
>TRBV2|few
CASNAFGIQPQHF
>TRBV5-1|few
CASSAGLDTDTQYF
>TRBV18|.
CASSPSSGISYNEQFF
>TRBV10-2|few
CASTALVGEKLFF
>TRBV4-1|few
CASSQLPRQETQYF
>TRBV3-1|few
CASSQGRAQVYEQYF
>TRBV2|.
CASTDENNEQFF
>TRBV4-3|few
CASSQVQPSVYGYTF
>TRBV7-2|.
CASSKGQVNSPLHF
>TRBV20-1|.
CSASGPWPDLTDTQYF
>TRBV6-2/TRBV6-3|few
CASRLQGAGQPQHF
>TRBV29-1|many
CSVVPRFTYEQYF
>TRBV20-1|.
CSASSGWQETQYF
>TRBV9|few
CASSVVVSGSYNEQFF